The source of this TCR beta chain is a study of CD8 T cells in ankylosing spondylitis (dated by TCRdb to 2016 to 2017). For the study in its entirety: The study set out to find disease-linked TCR variants by profiling T cell receptor beta repertoires in ankylosing spondylitis patients and healthy donors. The full study cohort was made up of under 30 ankylosing spondylitis patients and about a hundred healthy donors. Peripheral blood samples were taken, and synovial fluid was additionally collected from ankylosing spondylitis patients. General study outcomes and caveats: Blood from ankylosing spondylitis patients appeared to be characterized by a TCR beta motif composed of several highly homologous amino acid variants. According to the report, matched synovial fluid samples from ankylosing spondylitis patients were significantly enriched for the disease-linked clones. Some TCR beta motif variants had previously been reported in synovial fluid and blood of reactive arthritis patients, which suggested common disease-initiation mechanisms. A CD8+ phenotype was shown by the disease-linked clones, which were found at relatively low frequencies in peripheral blood.

Sequencing took place on an Illumina HiSeq 2500. TCR beta libraries were prepared by quantitative 5'-RACE with molecular barcodes. The source study handled its data this way. A new computational method, built on a probabilistic model of VDJ rearrangement, was used to identify disease-linked TCR variants. TCRdb reanalyzed the raw reads on its own, using fastp at Q25 for trimming and MiXCR for clone calling, and kept in-frame beta chains. One record per CDR3 amino acid sequence lists the most common genes and DNA. TCRdb's processing, not the authors', yielded these V and J calls. The sample table holds some 400,000 distinct CDR3 sequences, of which approximately 20% were seen once. The ten largest clonotypes hold approximately 16% of the sample. This clonotype has only one observation. Its antigen target is currently unknown. There are no base qualities to consult, and no much larger clone falls within one base. A single read makes a weak case.

V is pruned by 2 bases and J by 5 bases, leaving 2 bases of the junction without a gene match. The CDR3 starts with the cysteine, ends with the phenylalanine, and has 14 residues. Kept here is only the CDR3 DNA, which spans 42 bases and is read in frame from base 1. CDR1 and CDR2 (DFQATT, SNEGSKA) derive from the germline V gene (reference sequence). This chain is built from TRBV20-1 and TRBJ1-6; 8 central bases correspond to TRBD1. This clonotype originated in a male donor with ankylosing spondylitis. Sequencing was carried out using blood, either unsorted or a sorted T cell fraction (not recorded which). The nucleotides read TGCAGTGCTAGATCGGACAGGGATAATTCACCCCTCCACTTT. This gives the protein CSARSDRDNSPLHF.